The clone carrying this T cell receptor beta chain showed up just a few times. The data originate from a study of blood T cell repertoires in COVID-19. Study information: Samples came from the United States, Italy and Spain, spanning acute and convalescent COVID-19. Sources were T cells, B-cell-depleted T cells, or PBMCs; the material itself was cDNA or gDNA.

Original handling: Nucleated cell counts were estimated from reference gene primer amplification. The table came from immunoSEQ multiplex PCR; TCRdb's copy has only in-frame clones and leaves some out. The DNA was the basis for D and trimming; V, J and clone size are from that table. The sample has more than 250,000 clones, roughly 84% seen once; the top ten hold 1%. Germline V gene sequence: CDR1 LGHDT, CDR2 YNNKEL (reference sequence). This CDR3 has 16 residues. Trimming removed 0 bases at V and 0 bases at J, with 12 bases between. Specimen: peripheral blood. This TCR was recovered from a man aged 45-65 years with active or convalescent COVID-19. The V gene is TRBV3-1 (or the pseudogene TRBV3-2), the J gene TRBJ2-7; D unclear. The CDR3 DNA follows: TGTGCCAGCAGCCAAGATCTGCGCGTCGGCTCCTACGAGCAGTACTTC. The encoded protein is CASSQDLRVGSYEQYF.